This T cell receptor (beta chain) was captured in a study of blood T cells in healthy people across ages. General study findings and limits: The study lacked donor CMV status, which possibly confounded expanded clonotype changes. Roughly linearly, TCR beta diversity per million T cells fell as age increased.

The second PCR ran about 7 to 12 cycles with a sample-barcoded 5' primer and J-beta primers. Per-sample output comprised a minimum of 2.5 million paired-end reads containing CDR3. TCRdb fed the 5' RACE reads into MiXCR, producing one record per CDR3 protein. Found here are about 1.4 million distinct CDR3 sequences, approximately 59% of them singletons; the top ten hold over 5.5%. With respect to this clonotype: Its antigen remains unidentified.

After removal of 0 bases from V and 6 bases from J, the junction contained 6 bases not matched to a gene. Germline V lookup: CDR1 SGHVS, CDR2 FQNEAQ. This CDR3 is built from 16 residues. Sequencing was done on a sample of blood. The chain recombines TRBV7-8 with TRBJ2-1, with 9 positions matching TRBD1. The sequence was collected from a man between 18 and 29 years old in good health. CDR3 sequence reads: CASSLAGTGTSNEQFF. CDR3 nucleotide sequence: TGTGCCAGCAGCTTAGCGGGGACAGGGACGAGCAATGAGCAGTTCTTC.